This entry concerns a single TCR beta chain. The target antigen is unknown. The primer mix had 60 Vbeta and 13 Jbeta primers. Generated by immunoSEQ multiplex PCR, the TCRdb table keeps only in-frame clones and is missing some. The sample carries under 200,000 clones, roughly four fifths recorded once. This sample was taken from a study of cytomegalovirus exposure and HLA in healthy donors. Findings of the study overall: It is likely that the observed cluster of highly shared sequence variants was a sequencing artifact. Per a prior analysis, the majority of TCR beta V segments were productive roughly 90% or roughly 30% of the time. According to the study, about 180 TCR beta chains were cytomegalovirus-associated.

Trimming took off 4 bases at V and 4 bases at J, with 11 bases between the two ends. This CDR3 comprises 14 residues. The germline gives CDR1 LNHDA, CDR2 SQIVND (reference sequence). The chain joins TRBV19 to TRBJ2-1; D may be TRBD1 (6 bases). This TCR derives from a woman in her 40s in good health and CMV-seronegative. Sequenced input: PBMCs. CDR3 loop: CASSSLQGYNEQFF. In DNA, the CDR3 is TGTGCCAGTAGTAGCCTACAGGGTTACAATGAGCAGTTCTTC.